The entry that follows covers one T cell receptor (beta chain) sequence. Antigen specificity is unknown. Germline V gives CDR1 MNHEY, CDR2 SMNVEV (reference sequence). V was shortened by 5 bases and J by 2 bases, with 18 bases between the two germline ends. The CDR3 extends over 17 amino acids. This entry comes from a study of OX40 agonist ivuxolimab in advanced cancers. Looking at the study overall: Males comprised 75% to 90% of the group, whose mean age was 60 years (range 23 to 79).

Study results and limitations: Among T cells, CD8+ cells averaged more expanded clones than CD4+ cells.

Sequencing used immunoSEQ multiplex PCR; TCRdb keeps in-frame clones, though not all of them. This table has fewer than 85,000 clones, 80% to 90% appearing once. The sample here was CD4+ or CD8+ T cells sorted from blood, taken in a trial of the OX40 agonist ivuxolimab. The TCR originated in an adult with an advanced solid tumor such as melanoma, head and neck, liver or kidney cancer. The chain couples TRBV27 to TRBJ2-2; maybe TRBD2 (6 bases). The CDR3 is CASSKARGAINTGELFF. The DNA of the CDR3 is TGTGCCAGCAGTAAGGCCCGCGGGGCCATCAACACCGGGGAGCTGTTTTTT.